This TCR beta chain was recorded in a study of identical twins' blood T cells. Study at large: Some 50 million reads covered about 6 alpha-chain and about 6 beta-chain libraries. Study results and caveats: Twins shared more top CDR3 clonotypes than unrelated donors did. Twins reportedly had markedly more similar V usage than unrelated donors, even among out-of-frame TCRbeta clonotypes.

This clonotype was detected only a few times. Antigen: not known. The germline V gene has CDR1 SEHNR and CDR2 FQNEAQ (reference sequence). V lost 11 bases, J lost 1 base, and 14 bases lay in between. The CDR3 is 13 residues long. Sample barcodes were added at both library ends during cDNA synthesis. TCRdb used MiXCR to reprocess the 5' RACE reads, holding one entry per CDR3 protein. The sample lists 350,000 to 400,000 distinct CDR3 sequences, over 25% occurring once. Sequencing was carried out using PBMCs. The rearrangement uses TRBV7-9 and TRBJ1-1, with a possible D match to TRBD1 (5 bases). The sequence was collected from a woman aged 18 to 49 in good health. CDR3 region: CAGGVIANTEAFF. In DNA form, the CDR3 reads TGTGCCGGGGGGGTAATCGCGAACACTGAAGCTTTCTTT.